The clone carrying this T cell receptor beta chain has only a few counts. The library targeted TCRbeta and was prepared with unique molecular identifiers. TCRdb reprocessed the PCR reads with MiXCR, giving one entry per CDR3 protein. The table shows hundreds of thousands of distinct CDR3 sequences, with around 16% occurring only once. This CDR3 spans 13 amino acids. Germline V lookup: CDR1 SGHRS, CDR2 YFSETQ. V was shortened by 4 bases and J by 6 bases, with 14 bases between the two germline ends. The sample is drawn from a study of T-cell reconstitution after alpha-beta-depleted transplantation in children.

The source was PBMCs from the stem cell graft donor, collected from the stem cell graft. The rearrangement links TRBV5-1 to TRBJ2-7, with a weak D call TRBD1 (6 bases). This clonotype was sampled from a human donor who donated a stem cell graft to a child with acute myeloid leukemia. The CDR3 nucleotides read TGCGCCAGCAGCCCACTTACAGGGTTCGAGCAGTACTTC. Translating gives CASSPLTGFEQYF.